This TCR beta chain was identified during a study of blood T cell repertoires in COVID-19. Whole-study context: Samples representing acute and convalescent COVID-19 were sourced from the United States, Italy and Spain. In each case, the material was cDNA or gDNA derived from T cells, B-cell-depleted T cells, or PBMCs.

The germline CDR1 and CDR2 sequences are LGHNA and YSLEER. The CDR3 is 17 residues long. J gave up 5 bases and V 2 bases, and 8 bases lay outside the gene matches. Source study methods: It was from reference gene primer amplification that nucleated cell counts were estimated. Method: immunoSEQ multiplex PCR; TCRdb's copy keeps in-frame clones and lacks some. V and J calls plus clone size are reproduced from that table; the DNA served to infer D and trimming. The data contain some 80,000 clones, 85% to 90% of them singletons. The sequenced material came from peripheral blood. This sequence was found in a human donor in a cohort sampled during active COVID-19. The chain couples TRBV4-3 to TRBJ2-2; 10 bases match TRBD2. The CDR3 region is CASSQSKREGRTGELFF. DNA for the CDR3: TGCGCCAGCAGCCAATCCAAGCGGGAGGGCCGAACCGGGGAGCTGTTTTTT.